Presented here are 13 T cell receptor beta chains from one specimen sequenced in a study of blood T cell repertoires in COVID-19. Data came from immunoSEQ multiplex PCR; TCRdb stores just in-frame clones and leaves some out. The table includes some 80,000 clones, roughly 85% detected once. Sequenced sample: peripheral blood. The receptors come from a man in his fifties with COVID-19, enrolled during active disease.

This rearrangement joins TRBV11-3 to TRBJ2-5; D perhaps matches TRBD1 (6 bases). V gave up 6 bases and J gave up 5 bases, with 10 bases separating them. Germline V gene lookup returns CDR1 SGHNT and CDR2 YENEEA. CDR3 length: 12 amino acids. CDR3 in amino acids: CASSARGETQYF. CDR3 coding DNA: TGTGCCAGCAGTGCTAGGGGGGAGACCCAGTACTTC.

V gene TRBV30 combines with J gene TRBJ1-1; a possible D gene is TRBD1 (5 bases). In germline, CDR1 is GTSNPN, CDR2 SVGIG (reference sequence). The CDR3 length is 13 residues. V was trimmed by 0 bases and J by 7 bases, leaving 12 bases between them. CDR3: CAWSVQQGVEAFF. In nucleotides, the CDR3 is TGTGCCTGGAGTGTACAGCAGGGCGTTGAAGCTTTCTTT.

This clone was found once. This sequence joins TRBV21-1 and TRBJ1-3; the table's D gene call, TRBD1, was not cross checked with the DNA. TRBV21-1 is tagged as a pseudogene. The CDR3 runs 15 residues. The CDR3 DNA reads TGTGCCAGTACCCCTCAGGACAGGGTTGGAAACACCATATATTTT. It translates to CASTPQDRVGNTIYF.

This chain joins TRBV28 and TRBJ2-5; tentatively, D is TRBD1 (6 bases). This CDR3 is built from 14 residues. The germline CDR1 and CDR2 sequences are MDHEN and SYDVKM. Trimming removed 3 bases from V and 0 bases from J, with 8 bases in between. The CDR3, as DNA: TGTGCCAGCAGTTTTAGGGACAACCAAGAGACCCAGTACTTC. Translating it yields CASSFRDNQETQYF. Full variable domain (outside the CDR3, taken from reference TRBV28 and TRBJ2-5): DVKVTQSSRYLVKRTGEKVFLECVQDMDHENMFWYRQDPGLGLRLIYFSYDVKMKEKGDIPEGYSVSREKKERFSLILESASTNQTSMYLCASSFRDNQETQYFGPGTRLLVL.

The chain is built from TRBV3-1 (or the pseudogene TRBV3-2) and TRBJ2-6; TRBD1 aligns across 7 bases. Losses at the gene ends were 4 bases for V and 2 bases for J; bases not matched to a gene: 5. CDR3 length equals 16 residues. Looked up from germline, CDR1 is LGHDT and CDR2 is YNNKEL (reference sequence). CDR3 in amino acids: CASSLPRGTGANVLTF. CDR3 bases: TGTGCCAGCAGCCTTCCCAGGGGGACTGGGGCCAACGTCCTGACTTTC.

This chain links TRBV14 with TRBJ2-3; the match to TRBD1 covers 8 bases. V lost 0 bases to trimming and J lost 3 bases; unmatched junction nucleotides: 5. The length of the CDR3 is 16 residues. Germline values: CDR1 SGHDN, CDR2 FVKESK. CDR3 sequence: CASSQDGGQGTDTQYF. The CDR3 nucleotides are TGTGCCAGCAGCCAAGACGGAGGACAGGGAACAGATACGCAGTATTTT.

The chain's CDR3 is CASIGRDRSNTGELFF. The CDR3 DNA sequence: TGTGCCAGTATAGGCCGGGACAGATCGAACACCGGGGAGCTGTTTTTT. The genes are TRBV19 and TRBJ2-2, with 7 bases fitting TRBD1. The CDR3 spans 16 residues. The V and J ends lost 7 bases and 0 bases, in that order; junction bases with no gene match: 8. CDR1 is LNHDA and CDR2 is SQIVND in the germline V gene (reference sequence).

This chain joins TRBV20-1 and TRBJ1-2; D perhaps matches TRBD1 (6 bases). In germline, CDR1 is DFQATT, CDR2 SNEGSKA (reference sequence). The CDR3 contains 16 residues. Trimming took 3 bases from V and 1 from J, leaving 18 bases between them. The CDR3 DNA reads TGCAGTGCTAGTCGGGACAACTCCAACGTTAACTATGGCTACACCTTC. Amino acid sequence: CSASRDNSNVNYGYTF.

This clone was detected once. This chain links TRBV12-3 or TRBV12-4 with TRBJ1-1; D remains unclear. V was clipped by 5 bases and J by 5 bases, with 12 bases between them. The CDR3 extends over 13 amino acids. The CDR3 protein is CASSATGITEAFF. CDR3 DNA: TGTGCCAGCAGTGCCACGGGTATTACTGAAGCTTTCTTT.

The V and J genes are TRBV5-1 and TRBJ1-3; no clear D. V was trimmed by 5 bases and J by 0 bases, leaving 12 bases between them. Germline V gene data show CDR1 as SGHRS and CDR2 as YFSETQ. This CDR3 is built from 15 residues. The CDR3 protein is CASRFNSLSGNTIYF. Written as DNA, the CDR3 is TGCGCCAGCAGGTTTAACAGCCTCTCTGGAAACACCATATATTTT.

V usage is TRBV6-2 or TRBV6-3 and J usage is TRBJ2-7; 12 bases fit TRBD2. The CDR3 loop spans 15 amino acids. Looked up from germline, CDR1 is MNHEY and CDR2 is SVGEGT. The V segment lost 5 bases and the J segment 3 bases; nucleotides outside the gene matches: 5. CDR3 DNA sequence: TGTGCCAGCAGTCATCGACTAGCGGGAGACTACGAGCAGTACTTC. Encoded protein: CASSHRLAGDYEQYF.

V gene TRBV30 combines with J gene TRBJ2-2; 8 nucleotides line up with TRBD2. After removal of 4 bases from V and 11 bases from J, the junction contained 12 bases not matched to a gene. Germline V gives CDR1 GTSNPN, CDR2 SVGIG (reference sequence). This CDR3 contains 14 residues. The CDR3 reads CAWNLGLGLGELFF. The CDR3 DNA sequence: TGTGCCTGGAACCTGGGACTAGGTTTAGGAGAGCTGTTTTTT. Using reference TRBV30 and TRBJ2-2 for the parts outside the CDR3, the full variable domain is SQTIHQWPATLVQPVGSPLSLECTVEGTSNPNLYWYRQAAGRGLQLLFYSVGIGQISSEVPQNLSASRPQDRQFILSSKKLLLSDSGFYLCAWNLGLGLGELFFGEGSRLTVL.

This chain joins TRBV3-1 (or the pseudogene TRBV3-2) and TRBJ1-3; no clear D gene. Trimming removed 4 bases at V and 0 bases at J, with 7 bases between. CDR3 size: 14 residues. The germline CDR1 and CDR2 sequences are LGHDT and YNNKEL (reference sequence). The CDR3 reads CASSPGTSGNTIYF. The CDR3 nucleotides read TGTGCCAGCAGCCCGGGTACCTCTGGAAACACCATATATTTT.